A single sample is the source of the 14 T cell receptor beta chains below, sequenced in a study of cytomegalovirus exposure and HLA in healthy donors. Amplification used 60 Vbeta primers and 13 Jbeta primers. Only in-frame clones appear in the TCRdb table, and some are missing; sequencing was by immunoSEQ multiplex PCR. The sample has some 150,000 clones, roughly 9.6% seen once; the top ten hold 6.5% to 8.5%. Sequencing used PBMCs. These receptor sequences come from a woman aged 40-49 years in good health and CMV-seropositive.

This chain uses TRBV9 with TRBJ1-2, with D perhaps TRBD1 (6 bases). The V end was cut by 0 bases, the J end by 3 bases, with 12 bases between. CDR3 size: 15 residues. The V gene's germline CDR1 is SGDLS and CDR2 YYNGEE. The CDR3 reads CASSVEAGAHYGYTF. The DNA of the CDR3 is TGTGCCAGCAGCGTAGAGGCGGGGGCACACTATGGCTACACCTTC.

The chain carries TRBV7-3 and TRBJ2-2, with TRBD2 identical over 7 bases. Trimming removed 5 bases from V and 1 base from J; junction bases left unmatched: 7. The CDR3 runs to 16 residues. CDR1 and CDR2 (germline): SGHTA, FQGTGA. The CDR3 DNA reads TGTGCCAGCAGCCCCCGGGGGGTGATGAACACCGGGGAGCTGTTTTTT. Translating it yields CASSPRGVMNTGELFF.

About this clone itself: Other DNA sequences in the same sample also yield this CDR3. The chain carries TRBV5-1 and TRBJ1-5; D perhaps matches TRBD1 (6 bases). V was pared by 0 bases and J by 5 bases, with 6 bases between. The CDR3 is made up of 13 amino acids. CDR1 is SGHRS, CDR2 YFSETQ, per germline. This CDR3 is CASSLAGDQPQHF. In nucleotides, the CDR3 is TGCGCCAGCAGCTTGGCAGGGGATCAGCCCCAGCATTTT.

The chain has TRBV18 and TRBJ2-7; 9 bases are a match to TRBD1. From germline, CDR1 is KGHSH and CDR2 LQKENI. There are 17 residues in the CDR3. The V segment lost 4 bases and the J segment 0 bases; nucleotides outside the gene matches: 10. CDR3 nucleotide sequence: TGTGCCAGCTCACTTAATACACCGGGACAGGGCTCCTACGAGCAGTACTTC. Translation gives CASSLNTPGQGSYEQYF.

This clone showed up just a few times. The limits of the CDR3 on the DNA are not certain, so only TCRdb's listed CDR3 is given. This chain links TRBV2 with TRBJ2-7; TRBD1, as called in the table, went unchecked against the DNA. The CDR3 comprises 14 residues, both ends counted. Germline values: CDR1 SNHLY, CDR2 FYNNEI. CDR3 protein: CASILGRSSYEQYF.

The chain couples TRBV5-1 to TRBJ2-1, with 10 bases aligning to TRBD2. Germline CDR1 and CDR2: SGHRS and YFSETQ. This CDR3 is built from 15 residues. V lost 2 bases, J lost 4 bases, and 3 bases stayed unmatched. CDR3 sequence: CASSLTSGVYNEQFF. The CDR3 DNA is TGCGCCAGCAGCTTAACTAGCGGGGTATACAATGAGCAGTTCTTC.

This clone was found a few times. The chain combines TRBV5-1 with TRBJ1-2; 9 nucleotides align to TRBD1. The V and J ends lost 4 bases and 7 bases, in that order; junction bases with no gene match: 17. Germline CDR1 and CDR2: SGHRS and YFSETQ. The CDR3 sequence is 17 residues long. This CDR3 is CASSGGGTGLVFGGYTF. CDR3 DNA sequence: TGCGCCAGCAGCGGAGGGGGGACAGGGCTTGTTTTCGGTGGCTACACCTTC.

The genes are TRBV6-6 and TRBJ1-2; 12 bases fit TRBD1. The CDR3 runs 13 residues. The germline CDR1 and CDR2 sequences are MNHNY and SVGAGI (reference sequence). Trimming removed 6 bases from V and 7 bases from J; junction bases left unmatched: 3. The chain's CDR3 is CASRGTGGSGYTF. As DNA, the CDR3 is TGTGCCAGCAGGGGGACAGGGGGCAGTGGCTACACCTTC.

This clone was observed a handful of times. J is TRBJ2-7 and V is TRBV5-5, with 9 bases matching TRBD1. Losses at the gene ends were 4 bases for V and 0 bases for J; bases not matched to a gene: 11. Germline CDR1 and CDR2: SGHKS and YYEKEE (reference sequence). The CDR3 totals 17 residues. CDR3 protein: CASSPGTGRYSSYEQYF. As DNA, the CDR3 is TGTGCCAGCAGCCCGGGGACAGGGCGATATAGCTCCTACGAGCAGTACTTC.

This clone was seen only a few times. CDR3 sequence (DNA): TGTGCCAGCAGTGCGGTGGCGGGACAGGGTTATAATTCACCCCTCCACTTT. Amino acids: CASSAVAGQGYNSPLHF. The genes are TRBV25-1 and TRBJ1-6, with 9 bases fitting TRBD1. The CDR3 runs to 17 residues. Trimming at V came to 4 bases and at J to 4 bases, leaving 8 bases not matched to a gene. Germline CDR1 and CDR2: MGHDK and SYGVNS.

This clone came up a few times. The rearrangement uses TRBV2 and TRBJ2-1, with 8 bases aligning to TRBD2. This CDR3 region has 15 residues. V trimming: 6 bases; J trimming: 2 bases; junction bases outside the gene matches: 6. Per the germline V gene, CDR1 is SNHLY and CDR2 is FYNNEI. As DNA, the CDR3 is TGTGCCAGCAGGGGCCCGGGGGGGCCCTACAATGAGCAGTTCTTC. It codes for CASRGPGGPYNEQFF.

The gene calls are TRBV5-1 and TRBJ1-6, with 7 bases matching TRBD1. Germline CDR1 reads SGHRS; CDR2 reads YFSETQ. The CDR3 runs to 16 residues. Trimming removed 4 bases from V and 10 bases from J; junction bases left unmatched: 14. CDR3 sequence reads: CASSQRPTGLDSPLHF. CDR3 nucleotide sequence: TGCGCCAGCAGCCAACGTCCGACAGGGTTGGACTCACCCCTCCACTTT.

This clone appeared a few times. The rearrangement joins TRBV2 to TRBJ2-1; D gene unclear. V dropped 7 bases and J dropped 7 bases, with 14 bases sitting between them. The CDR3 has 13 residues. The germline V gene has CDR1 SNHLY and CDR2 FYNNEI. The CDR3 nucleotides are TGTGCCAGCATTAATCTGTCGGGTAATGAGCAGTTCTTC. The encoded protein is CASINLSGNEQFF.

This clone was found a few times. This chain uses TRBV4-1 with TRBJ2-5; tentative D call: TRBD2 (5 bases). This CDR3 region has 16 residues. Germline V CDR1 and CDR2: MGHRA, YSYEKL. V lost 1 base and J lost 4, with 16 bases in between. The CDR3 bases are TGCGCCAGCAGCCAAGGGATGAGGTCGGGGAGAGAGACCCAGTACTTC. Amino acid sequence: CASSQGMRSGRETQYF.